This TCR beta chain stems from a study of follicular helper T cells after annual influenza vaccination. Study information: Some donors were sampled over the 2013-2014, 2014-2015 and 2015-2016 vaccinations. Study findings and constraints: Most later recoveries of Day 7 ICOS+CD38+ clones were ICOS-CD38- cTfh. ICOS+CD38+ cTfh clonality change tracked circulating plasmablast frequency change.

Time point in this sample: 2014-2015 season, pre-vaccination. On this clone: What it recognizes is unknown.

Sequenced by immunoSEQ multiplex PCR; TCRdb stores in-frame clones only, minus some. There are more than 10,000 clones in the sample; roughly 78% occur only once, and around 0.45% lies in the top ten. The CDR3 runs to 14 residues. Between the trimmed V and J ends, which lost 2 bases and 5 bases, there was a span of 12 bases. Germline V gene sequence: CDR1 KGHSH, CDR2 LQKENI. The clonotype originates from an adult who received the influenza vaccine. This specimen was CXCR5- memory CD4+ T cells sorted from blood, taken on the day of influenza vaccination. The chain couples TRBV18 to TRBJ2-5, with D perhaps TRBD2 (6 bases). As DNA, the CDR3 is TGTGCCAGCTCACCAATCTCGGCGGGGGAGACCCAGTACTTC. Translated: CASSPISAGETQYF.